This T cell receptor beta chain comes out of a study of blood T cell dynamics during melanoma immunotherapy. Study at large: Standard first-line treatment here was pembrolizumab or nivolumab plus ipilimumab in metastatic melanoma.

The table came from immunoSEQ multiplex PCR; TCRdb's copy has only in-frame clones and leaves some out. The data show several thousand clones, around 84% seen once. The CDR3 has 18 residues. V was clipped by 5 bases and J by 1 base; unmatched bases: 9. The germline V gene encodes CDR1 SGHTA and CDR2 FQGNSA. Time point reported: pre-treatment baseline. Sequenced material: blood, taken from a patient treated with checkpoint blockade. This receptor was taken from a human donor with melanoma. This sequence joins TRBV7-2 and TRBJ2-1; 12 bases line up with TRBD2. The CDR3 nucleotides read TGTGCCAGCAGCCGTACTAGCGGGAGGTATAGTTCCTACAATGAGCAGTTCTTC. Amino acid sequence: CASSRTSGRYSSYNEQFF.